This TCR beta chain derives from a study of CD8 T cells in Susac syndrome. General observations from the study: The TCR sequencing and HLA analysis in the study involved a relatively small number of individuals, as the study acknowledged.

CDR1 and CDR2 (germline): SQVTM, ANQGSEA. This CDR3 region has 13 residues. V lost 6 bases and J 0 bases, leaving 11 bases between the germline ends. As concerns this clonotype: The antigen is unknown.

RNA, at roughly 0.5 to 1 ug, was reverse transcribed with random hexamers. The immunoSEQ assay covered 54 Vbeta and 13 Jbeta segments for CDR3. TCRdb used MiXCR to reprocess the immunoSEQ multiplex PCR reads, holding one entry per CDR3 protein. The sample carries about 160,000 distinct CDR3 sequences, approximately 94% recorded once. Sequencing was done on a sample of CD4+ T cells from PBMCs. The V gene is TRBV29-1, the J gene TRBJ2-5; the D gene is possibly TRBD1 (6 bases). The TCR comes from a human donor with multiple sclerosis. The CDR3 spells CSVDRSYQETQYF. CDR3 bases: TGCAGCGTGGACAGATCGTACCAAGAGACCCAGTACTTC.